A single sample gave rise to the 12 T cell receptor beta chains below, sequenced in a study of blood T cell repertoires in COVID-19. Profiled with immunoSEQ multiplex PCR; TCRdb holds only in-frame clones, not every one. The sample yields roughly 100,000 clones, over 80% seen once. Material: peripheral blood. The receptors derive from a human donor with active COVID-19. The donor label of this sample is uncertain.

V usage is TRBV28 and J usage is TRBJ1-3, with 7 bases identical to TRBD1. Germline V gene data show CDR1 as MDHEN and CDR2 as SYDVKM. After removal of 5 bases from V and 5 bases from J, the junction contained 3 bases not matched to a gene. The CDR3 covers 13 residues. CDR3 sequence reads: CASSRGQRNTIYF. CDR3 nucleotide sequence: TGTGCCAGCAGTAGGGGACAGCGAAACACCATATATTTT.

V and J are TRBV7-2 and TRBJ2-1; tentative D call: TRBD2 (5 bases). The CDR3 has 15 residues. Looked up from germline, CDR1 is SGHTA and CDR2 is FQGNSA. Trimming took off 1 base at V and 5 bases at J, with 12 bases between the two ends. The CDR3 loop reads CASSLGGLGDNEQFF. DNA of the CDR3: TGTGCCAGCAGCTTAGGTGGTCTGGGAGACAATGAGCAGTTCTTC.

The chain couples TRBV3-1 (or the pseudogene TRBV3-2) to TRBJ1-3; D is uncertain. The ends were cut back, 0 bases at V and 1 base at J, with 10 bases in the middle. The CDR3 spans 16 residues. CDR1 and CDR2 from the germline V gene are LGHDT and YNNKEL (reference sequence). CDR3 coding DNA: TGTGCCAGCAGCCAAGATCAACTAAGGTCTGGAAACACCATATATTTT. Amino acids: CASSQDQLRSGNTIYF.

This chain's CDR3 is CATGLLDEQYF. Written as DNA, the CDR3 is TGTGCCACCGGGTTGCTCGACGAGCAGTACTTC. The genes are TRBV28 and TRBJ2-7, with D unresolved. The germline V gene has CDR1 MDHEN and CDR2 SYDVKM. Trimming left V 10 bases short and J 5 bases short, with 12 bases between. The CDR3 is made up of 11 amino acids.

The V gene is TRBV5-4, the J gene TRBJ2-3, with a possible D match to TRBD2 (6 bases). The V end lost 1 base, the J end lost 1 base, and 10 bases lay between the germline ends. Per the germline V gene, CDR1 is SGHNT and CDR2 is YYREEE (reference sequence). The CDR3 runs to 15 residues. The CDR3 DNA reads as TGTGCCAGCAGCTTGCAGGGCGGGGGCACAGATACGCAGTATTTT. Amino acids: CASSLQGGGTDTQYF. Based on the CDR3 plus reference TRBV5-4 and TRBJ2-3, the full variable domain is ETGVTQSPTHLIKTRGQQVTLRCSSQSGHNTVSWYQQALGQGPQFIFQYYREEENGRGNFPPRFSGLQFPNYSSELNVNALELDDSALYLCASSLQGGGTDTQYFGPGTRLTVL.

The chain combines TRBV9 with TRBJ2-6; 8 bases are a match to TRBD1. CDR3 length equals 15 residues. Germline loops: CDR1 SGDLS, CDR2 YYNGEE. The V segment lost 3 bases and the J segment 1 base; nucleotides outside the gene matches: 0. In DNA form, the CDR3 reads TGTGCCAGCAGCGGACAGGGGTCTGGGGCCAACGTCCTGACTTTC. It encodes CASSGQGSGANVLTF.

J is TRBJ2-6 and V is TRBV7-3; 7 nucleotides align to TRBD1. The CDR3 is made up of 18 amino acids. Germline-derived CDR1 and CDR2 are SGHTA and FQGTGA. The V gene end was trimmed by 0 bases and the J gene end by 1 base; junction bases not matched to a gene: 6. Here the CDR3 reads CASSLTGTAFSGANVLTF. As DNA, the CDR3 is TGTGCCAGCAGCTTAACCGGGACAGCTTTTTCTGGGGCCAACGTCCTGACTTTC.

The gene calls are TRBV3-1 (or the pseudogene TRBV3-2) and TRBJ1-1; TRBD1 might be the D (5 bases). CDR1 is LGHDT, CDR2 YNNKEL, per germline (reference sequence). The V end was cut by 4 bases, the J end by 3 bases, with 12 bases between. The CDR3 loop spans 14 amino acids. The CDR3 loop is CASSLGQGYTEAFF. Written as DNA, the CDR3 is TGTGCCAGCAGCCTTGGACAAGGGTACACTGAAGCTTTCTTT.

J is TRBJ2-1 and V is TRBV4-1, with TRBD1 matching over 10 bases. The CDR3 runs 16 residues. Trimming cost V 2 bases and J 3 bases; bases outside gene matches: 4. The V gene's germline CDR1 is MGHRA and CDR2 YSYEKL. This chain's CDR3 is CASSQPDRGLYNEQFF. CDR3 nucleotides: TGCGCCAGCAGCCAACCCGACAGGGGGCTCTACAATGAGCAGTTCTTC.

The chain combines TRBV21-1 with TRBJ2-2; the D call of TRBD2 is as the table states it, not checked on the DNA. TRBV21-1 is designated a pseudogene. The CDR3 extends over 17 amino acids. The CDR3 here is CASSLYREKRVTGELFF. The CDR3 region has the DNA TGTGCCAGCAGCCTCTACCGGGAAAAAAGGGTCACCGGGGAGCTGTTTTTT.

This chain uses TRBV5-1 with TRBJ2-1, with D unresolved. Trimming pared 3 bases from V and 8 bases from J, leaving 12 bases between. Germline CDR1 reads SGHRS; CDR2 reads YFSETQ. This CDR3 has 13 amino acids. The DNA for the CDR3 is TGCGCCAGCAGCTCTGGGCCGGTAGATGAGCAGTTCTTC. This gives the protein CASSSGPVDEQFF.

This chain joins TRBV13 and TRBJ1-2; maybe TRBD1 (5 bases). The V end lost 4 bases, the J end lost 4 bases, and 13 bases lay between the germline ends. The CDR3 spans 14 residues. Looked up from germline, CDR1 is PRHDT and CDR2 is FYEKMQ (reference sequence). DNA of the CDR3: TGTGCCAGCAGCTCACCACCCGGGGGCTATGGCTACACCTTC. Amino acids: CASSSPPGGYGYTF.